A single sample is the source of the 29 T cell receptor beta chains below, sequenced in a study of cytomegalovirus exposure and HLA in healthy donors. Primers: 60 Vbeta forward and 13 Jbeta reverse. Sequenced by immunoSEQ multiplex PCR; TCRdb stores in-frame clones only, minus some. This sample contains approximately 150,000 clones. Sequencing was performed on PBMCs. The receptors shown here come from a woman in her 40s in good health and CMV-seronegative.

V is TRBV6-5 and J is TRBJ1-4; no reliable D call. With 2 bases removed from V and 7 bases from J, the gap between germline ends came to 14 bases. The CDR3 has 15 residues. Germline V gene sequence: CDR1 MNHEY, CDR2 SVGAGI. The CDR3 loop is CASSYGGLKGEKLFF. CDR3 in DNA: TGTGCCAGCAGTTACGGAGGCTTAAAGGGTGAAAAACTGTTTTTT.

The CDR3 DNA reads as TGTGCCAGCAGCTTAGGATCGAGGGACACAAATGAAAAACTGTTTTTT. This gives the protein CASSLGSRDTNEKLFF. V and J are TRBV7-9 and TRBJ1-4; perhaps TRBD1 as D (6 bases). This CDR3 spans 16 amino acids. In germline, CDR1 is SEHNR, CDR2 FQNEAQ (reference sequence). V was pared by 1 base and J by 5 bases, with 14 bases between.

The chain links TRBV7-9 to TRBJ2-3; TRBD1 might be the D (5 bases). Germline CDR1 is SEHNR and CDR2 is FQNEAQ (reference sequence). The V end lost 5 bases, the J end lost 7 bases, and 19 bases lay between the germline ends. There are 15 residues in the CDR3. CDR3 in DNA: TGTGCCAGCAGCCCAAGCAAATCAGGGTTAAATACGCAGTATTTT. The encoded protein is CASSPSKSGLNTQYF.

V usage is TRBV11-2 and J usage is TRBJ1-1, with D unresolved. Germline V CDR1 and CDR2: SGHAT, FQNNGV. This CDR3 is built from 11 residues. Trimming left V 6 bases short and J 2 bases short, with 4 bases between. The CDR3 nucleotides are TGTGCCAGCAGTCCTAACACTGAAGCTTTCTTT. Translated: CASSPNTEAFF.

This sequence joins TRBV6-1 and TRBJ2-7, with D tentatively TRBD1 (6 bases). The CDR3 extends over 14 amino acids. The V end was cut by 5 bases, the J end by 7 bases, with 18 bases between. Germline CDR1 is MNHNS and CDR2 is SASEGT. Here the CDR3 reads CASSRDHRAGEQYV. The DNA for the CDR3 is TGTGCCAGCAGTCGAGACCACAGGGCTGGGGAGCAGTACGTC.

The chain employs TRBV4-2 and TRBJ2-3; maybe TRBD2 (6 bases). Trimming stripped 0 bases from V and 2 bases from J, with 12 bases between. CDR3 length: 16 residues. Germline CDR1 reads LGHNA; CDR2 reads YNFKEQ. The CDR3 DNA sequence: TGTGCCAGCAGCCAAGAGGCGGGATCCCTCACAGATACGCAGTATTTT. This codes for CASSQEAGSLTDTQYF.

CDR3 DNA: TGTGCCAGCAGCTGGTACGGGACTAGATATTACCACGAGCAGTACTTC. Residues: CASSWYGTRYYHEQYF. This chain joins TRBV11-3 and TRBJ2-7, with 8 nucleotides matching TRBD2. Unmatched junction bases numbered 13, after V lost 4 bases and J lost 5 bases. The CDR3 totals 16 residues. Germline V gene data show CDR1 as SGHNT and CDR2 as YENEEA. Full variable domain (rest looked up from reference TRBV11-3 and TRBJ2-7): EAGVVQSPRYKIIEKKQPVAFWCNPISGHNTLYWYLQNLGQGPELLIRYENEEAVDDSQLPKDRFSAERLKGVDSTLKIQPAELGDSAVYLCASSWYGTRYYHEQYFGPGTRLTVT.

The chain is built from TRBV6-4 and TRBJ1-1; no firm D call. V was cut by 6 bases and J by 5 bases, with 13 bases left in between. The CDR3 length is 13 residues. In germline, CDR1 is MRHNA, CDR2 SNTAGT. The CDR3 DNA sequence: TGTGCCAGCAGAGGAGGGAGAGAGACTGAAGCTTTCTTT. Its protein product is CASRGGRETEAFF.

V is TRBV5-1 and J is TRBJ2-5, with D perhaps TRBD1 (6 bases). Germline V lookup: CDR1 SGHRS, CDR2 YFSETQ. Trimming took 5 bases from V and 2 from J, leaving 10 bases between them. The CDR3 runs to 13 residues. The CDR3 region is CASRWGRQETQYF. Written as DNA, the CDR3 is TGCGCCAGCAGGTGGGGGCGGCAAGAGACCCAGTACTTC.

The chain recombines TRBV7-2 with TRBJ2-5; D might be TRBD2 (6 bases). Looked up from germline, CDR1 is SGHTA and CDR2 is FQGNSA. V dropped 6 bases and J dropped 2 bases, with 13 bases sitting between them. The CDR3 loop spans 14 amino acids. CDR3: CASRIPGLQETQYF. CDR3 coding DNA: TGTGCCAGCAGGATACCGGGACTGCAAGAGACCCAGTACTTC. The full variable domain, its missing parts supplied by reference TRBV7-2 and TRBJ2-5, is GAGVSQSPSNKVTEKGKDVELRCDPISGHTALYWYRQSLGQGLEFLIYFQGNSAPDKSGLPSDRFSAERTGGSVSTLTIQRTQQEDSAVYLCASRIPGLQETQYFGPGTRLLVL.

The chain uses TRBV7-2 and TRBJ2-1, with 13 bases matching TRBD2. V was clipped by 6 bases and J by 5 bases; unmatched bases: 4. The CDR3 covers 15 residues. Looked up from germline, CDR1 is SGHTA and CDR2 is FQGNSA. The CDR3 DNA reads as TGTGCCAGCAGTTTCGGGACTAGCGGGAACAATGAGCAGTTCTTC. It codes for CASSFGTSGNNEQFF.

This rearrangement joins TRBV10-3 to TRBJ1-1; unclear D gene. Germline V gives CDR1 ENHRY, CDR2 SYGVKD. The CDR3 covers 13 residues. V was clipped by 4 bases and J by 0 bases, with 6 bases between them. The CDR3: CAISVEVNTEAFF. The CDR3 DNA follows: TGTGCCATCAGTGTTGAGGTGAACACTGAAGCTTTCTTT.

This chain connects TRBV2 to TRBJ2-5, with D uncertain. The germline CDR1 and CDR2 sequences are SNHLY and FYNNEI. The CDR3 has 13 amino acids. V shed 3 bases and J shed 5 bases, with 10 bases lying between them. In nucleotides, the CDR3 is TGTGCCAGCAGTGATTATATCGGGGAGACCCAGTACTTC. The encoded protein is CASSDYIGETQYF.

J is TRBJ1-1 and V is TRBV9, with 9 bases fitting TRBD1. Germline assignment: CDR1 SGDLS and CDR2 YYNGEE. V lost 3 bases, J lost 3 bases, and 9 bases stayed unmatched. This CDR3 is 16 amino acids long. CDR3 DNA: TGTGCCAGCAGCGCGGGGGGACAGGGAGGGGACACTGAAGCTTTCTTT. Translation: CASSAGGQGGDTEAFF.

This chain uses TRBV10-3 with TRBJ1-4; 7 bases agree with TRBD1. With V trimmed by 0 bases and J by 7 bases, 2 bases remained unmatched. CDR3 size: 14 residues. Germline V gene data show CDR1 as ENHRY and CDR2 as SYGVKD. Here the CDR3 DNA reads TGTGCCATCAGTGAGTCTCAGGGGGTTGAAAAACTGTTTTTT. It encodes CAISESQGVEKLFF.

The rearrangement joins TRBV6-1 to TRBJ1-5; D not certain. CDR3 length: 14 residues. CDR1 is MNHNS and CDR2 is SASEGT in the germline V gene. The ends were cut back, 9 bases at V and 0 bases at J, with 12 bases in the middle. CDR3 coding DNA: TGTGCCAGTAACACAGCGGATAGCAATCAGCCCCAGCATTTT. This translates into CASNTADSNQPQHF.

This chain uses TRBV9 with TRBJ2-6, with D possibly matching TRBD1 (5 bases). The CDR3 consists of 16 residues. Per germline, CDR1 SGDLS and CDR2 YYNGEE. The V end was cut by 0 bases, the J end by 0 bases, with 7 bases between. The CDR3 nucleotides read TGTGCCAGCAGCGTAGGACAGAGCTCTGGGGCCAACGTCCTGACTTTC. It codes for CASSVGQSSGANVLTF.

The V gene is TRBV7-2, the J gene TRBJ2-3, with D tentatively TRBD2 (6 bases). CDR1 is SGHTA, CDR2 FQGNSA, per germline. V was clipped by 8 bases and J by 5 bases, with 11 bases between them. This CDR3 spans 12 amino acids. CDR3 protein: CASGRTGDTQYF. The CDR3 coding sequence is TGTGCCAGCGGGAGGACCGGAGATACGCAGTATTTT.

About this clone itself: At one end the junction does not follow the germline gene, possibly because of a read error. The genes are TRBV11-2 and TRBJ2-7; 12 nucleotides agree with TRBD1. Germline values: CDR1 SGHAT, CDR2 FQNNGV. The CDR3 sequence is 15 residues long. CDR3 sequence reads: CASSLEGQGAREQYF. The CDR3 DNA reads TGTGCCAGCAGCCTAGAGGGACAGGGGGCGAGGGAGCAGTACTTC.

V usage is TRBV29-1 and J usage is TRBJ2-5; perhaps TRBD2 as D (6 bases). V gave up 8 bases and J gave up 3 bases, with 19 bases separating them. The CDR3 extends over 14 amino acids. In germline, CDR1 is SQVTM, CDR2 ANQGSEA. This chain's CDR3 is CSSGDGLLKETQYF. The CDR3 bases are TGCAGCTCGGGGGACGGACTACTAAAAGAGACCCAGTACTTC.

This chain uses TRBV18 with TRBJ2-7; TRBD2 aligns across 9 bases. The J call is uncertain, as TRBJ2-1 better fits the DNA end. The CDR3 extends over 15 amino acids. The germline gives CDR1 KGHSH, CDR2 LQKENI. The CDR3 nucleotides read TGTGCCAGCTCACCACCGGCGGGGGGGGGAAATGAGCAGTTCTTC. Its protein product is CASSPPAGGGNEQFF.

The CDR3 nucleotides read TGTGCCAGCTCGCTGACAGGCCTTGGGGAAAATTCACCCCTCCACTTT. Encoded protein: CASSLTGLGENSPLHF. The chain has TRBV18 and TRBJ1-6, with TRBD1 as a possible D gene (6 bases). Germline V CDR1 and CDR2: KGHSH, LQKENI. The V and J ends lost 6 bases and 7 bases respectively, with 19 bases between them. This CDR3 spans 16 amino acids.

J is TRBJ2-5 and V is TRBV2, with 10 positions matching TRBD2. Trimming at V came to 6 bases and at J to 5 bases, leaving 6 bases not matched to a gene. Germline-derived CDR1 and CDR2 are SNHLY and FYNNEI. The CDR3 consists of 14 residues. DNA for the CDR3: TGTGCCAGCAGACCGGGACTAGCGATGGAGACCCAGTACTTC. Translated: CASRPGLAMETQYF.

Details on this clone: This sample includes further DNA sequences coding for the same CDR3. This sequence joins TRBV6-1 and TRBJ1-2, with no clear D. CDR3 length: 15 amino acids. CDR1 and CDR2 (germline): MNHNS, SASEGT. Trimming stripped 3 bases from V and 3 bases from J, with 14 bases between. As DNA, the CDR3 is TGTGCCAGCAGTGAGGCATACAGTATCGACTATGGCTACACCTTC. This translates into CASSEAYSIDYGYTF.

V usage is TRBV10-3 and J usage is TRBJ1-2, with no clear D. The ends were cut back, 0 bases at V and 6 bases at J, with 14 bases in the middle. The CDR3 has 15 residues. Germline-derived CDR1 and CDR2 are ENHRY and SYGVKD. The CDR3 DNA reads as TGTGCCATCAGTGAGTCCCCGGGAATTTATGATGGCTACACCTTC. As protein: CAISESPGIYDGYTF.

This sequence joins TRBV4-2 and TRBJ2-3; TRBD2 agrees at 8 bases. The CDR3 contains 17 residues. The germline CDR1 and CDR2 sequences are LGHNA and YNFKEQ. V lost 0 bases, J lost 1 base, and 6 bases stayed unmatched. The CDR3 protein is CASSQDPRGGGTDTQYF. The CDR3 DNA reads TGTGCCAGCAGCCAAGATCCCCGGGGGGGCGGCACAGATACGCAGTATTTT.

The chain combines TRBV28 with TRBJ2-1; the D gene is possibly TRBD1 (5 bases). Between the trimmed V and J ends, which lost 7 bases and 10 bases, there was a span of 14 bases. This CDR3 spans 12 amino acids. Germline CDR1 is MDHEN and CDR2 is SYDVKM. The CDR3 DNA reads TGTGCCAGCACACCGGACACTCGGGAGCAGTTCTTC. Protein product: CASTPDTREQFF.

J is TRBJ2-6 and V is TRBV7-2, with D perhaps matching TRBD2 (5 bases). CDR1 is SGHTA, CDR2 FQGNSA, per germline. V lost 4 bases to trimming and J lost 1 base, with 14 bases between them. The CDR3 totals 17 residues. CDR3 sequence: CASSSSSGYSGANVLTF. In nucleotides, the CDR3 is TGTGCCAGCAGCTCTTCGTCGGGGTATTCTGGGGCCAACGTCCTGACTTTC.

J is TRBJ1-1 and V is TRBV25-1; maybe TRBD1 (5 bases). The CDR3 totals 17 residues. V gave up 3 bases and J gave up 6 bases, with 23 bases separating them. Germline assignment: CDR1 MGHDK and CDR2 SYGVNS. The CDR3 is CASSDTPLANRRAEAFF. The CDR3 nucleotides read TGTGCCAGCAGTGATACCCCCTTAGCTAACAGGCGAGCTGAAGCTTTCTTT. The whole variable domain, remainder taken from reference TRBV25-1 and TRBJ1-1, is EADIYQTPRYLVIGTGKKITLECSQTMGHDKMYWYQQDPGMELHLIHYSYGVNSTEKGDLSSESTVSRIRTEHFPLTLESARPSHTSQYLCASSDTPLANRRAEAFFGQGTRLTVV.